This section outlines one T cell receptor (beta chain) sequence together with its context. This sample stems from a study of cytomegalovirus exposure and HLA in healthy donors. The primer mix had 60 Vbeta and 13 Jbeta primers. Assay used: immunoSEQ multiplex PCR; TCRdb lists only in-frame clones, some missing. The sample includes over 150,000 clones, 60% to 80% seen only once; the top ten take around 1.4%. The source is a man in his sixties in good health and CMV-seronegative. The specimen was PBMCs.

CDR3 DNA sequence: TGCGCCAGCAGTCGGACAGGTGCTTATGGCTACACCTTC. Translating gives CASSRTGAYGYTF. V and J are TRBV5-1 and TRBJ1-2; 7 nucleotides line up with TRBD1. The CDR3 is 13 residues long. Germline trimming cut 5 bases from V and 5 bases from J; bases unmatched to any gene: 6. The germline gives CDR1 SGHRS, CDR2 YFSETQ.